The 15 T cell receptor beta chains in this list originate from one sample, sequenced in a study of shared clonotypes between healthy human individuals. Measured with immunoSEQ multiplex PCR; TCRdb has only the in-frame clones, and not every one. The sample yields some 1.5 million clones, nearly 99% seen once. Specimen: naive CD4+ T cells sorted from blood. The subset: CD45RA+ positively selected. These receptor sequences come from a man aged 30 to 45 in good health.

The genes are TRBV29-1 and TRBJ2-3; D remains ambiguous. The V gene lost 3 bases and the J gene lost 0 bases, with 10 bases spanning the gap. Germline values: CDR1 SQVTM, CDR2 ANQGSEA. The length of the CDR3 is 14 residues. The CDR3 sequence: CSVDVSTSTDTQYF. The CDR3 nucleotides read TGCAGCGTTGACGTGTCAACTAGCACAGATACGCAGTATTTT.

This chain links TRBV9 with TRBJ2-6; 9 bases match TRBD1. Germline lookup yields CDR1 SGDLS and CDR2 YYNGEE. V lost 3 bases to trimming and J lost 0 bases; unmatched junction nucleotides: 10. This CDR3 has 19 amino acids. For the CDR3, the DNA is TGTGCCAGCAGCGACAGGGGGCGGTCTGCCCACTCTGGGGCCAACGTCCTGACTTTC. It is translated as CASSDRGRSAHSGANVLTF.

V and J are TRBV6-4 and TRBJ2-2; no clear D. Germline V gives CDR1 MRHNA, CDR2 SNTAGT. The CDR3 consists of 12 residues. V lost 2 bases and J 6 bases, leaving 4 bases between the germline ends. This chain's CDR3 is CASSDISGELFF. DNA of the CDR3: TGTGCCAGCAGTGACATCTCCGGGGAGCTGTTTTTT.

The J gene is TRBJ2-3, the V gene TRBV6-5, with TRBD1 matching 8 bases. V was clipped by 0 bases and J by 2 bases; unmatched bases: 4. Germline V lookup: CDR1 MNHEY, CDR2 SVGAGI. The CDR3 has 16 amino acids. The CDR3 nucleotides read TGTGCCAGCAGTTACTCGGGGACAGGAACCACAGATACGCAGTATTTT. Its translation is CASSYSGTGTTDTQYF.

J is TRBJ1-1 and V is TRBV11-2, with D unresolved. Germline loops: CDR1 SGHAT, CDR2 FQNNGV. CDR3 length equals 16 residues. With 2 bases removed from V and 3 bases from J, the gap between germline ends came to 16 bases. CDR3 nucleotide sequence: TGTGCCAGCAGCTTATCCAGAGGGCAGAGGCACACTGAAGCTTTCTTT. This encodes CASSLSRGQRHTEAFF.

This chain connects TRBV6-1 to TRBJ2-7, with 7 bases aligning to TRBD1. The CDR3 loop spans 15 amino acids. J was trimmed by 6 bases and V by 1 base; bases with no gene match: 9. The germline CDR1 and CDR2 sequences are MNHNS and SASEGT. The CDR3 reads CASSEEGQYLGEQYF. DNA of the CDR3: TGTGCCAGCAGTGAAGAGGGACAGTACTTGGGCGAGCAGTACTTC.

This clone was observed once. This sequence joins TRBV5-1 and TRBJ2-3; the D gene is possibly TRBD2 (7 bases). V was pared by 2 bases and J by 5 bases, with 15 bases between. CDR3 length equals 15 residues. Germline V CDR1 and CDR2: SGHRS, YFSETQ. The CDR3 DNA reads as TGCGCCAGCAGCTTAGGGGGAGGGCCGAAAGATACGCAGTATTTT. Protein product: CASSLGGGPKDTQYF.

This clone has only one observation. Other DNA sequences in this specimen translate into the identical CDR3. The chain combines TRBV18 with TRBJ2-7; 9 nucleotides align to TRBD1. Germline CDR1 reads KGHSH; CDR2 reads LQKENI. The CDR3 is 13 amino acids. The ends lost 4 bases at V and 3 bases at J; junction bases unmatched: 1. CDR3 sequence: CASSLGQGYEQYF. As DNA, the CDR3 is TGTGCCAGCTCACTGGGACAGGGCTACGAGCAGTACTTC.

The V gene is TRBV5-1, the J gene TRBJ2-2, with D unresolved. Germline CDR1 and CDR2: SGHRS and YFSETQ. Between the trimmed V and J ends, which lost 0 bases and 2 bases, there was a span of 8 bases. The length of the CDR3 is 15 residues. This CDR3 is CASSLGEINTGELFF. Here the CDR3 DNA reads TGCGCCAGCAGCTTGGGGGAAATAAACACCGGGGAGCTGTTTTTT.

This sequence joins TRBV7-6 and TRBJ2-1; D call uncertain. The CDR3 is made up of 10 amino acids. Germline values: CDR1 SGHVS, CDR2 FNYEAQ. Trimming cost V 5 bases and J 5 bases, with 1 base left between them. The CDR3 is CASSNNEQFF. CDR3 in DNA: TGTGCCAGCAGCAACAATGAGCAGTTCTTC.

This chain uses TRBV14 with TRBJ1-2; no firm D call. Germline V lookup: CDR1 SGHDN, CDR2 FVKESK. The CDR3 is 13 residues long. Trimming cost V 0 bases and J 8 bases, with 10 bases left between them. This CDR3 reads CASSQDAVAGYTF. In DNA form, the CDR3 reads TGTGCCAGCAGCCAAGATGCGGTGGCGGGCTACACCTTC.

This clone was seen a single time. V gene TRBV5-6 combines with J gene TRBJ2-1; tentatively, D is TRBD1 or TRBD2 (7 bases each). V gave up 6 bases and J gave up 1 base, with 20 bases separating them. CDR3 length: 17 residues. Germline V CDR1 and CDR2: SGHDT, YYEEEE. This chain's CDR3 is CASIDGKRDSSYNEQFF. The CDR3 DNA follows: TGTGCCAGCATCGACGGGAAGCGGGACAGTTCCTACAATGAGCAGTTCTTC.

V gene TRBV5-8 combines with J gene TRBJ2-3; 9 nucleotides match TRBD1. From germline, CDR1 is SGHTS and CDR2 YDEGEE. V dropped 1 base and J dropped 3; count of bases not matched to a gene: 6. This CDR3 is built from 16 residues. The chain's CDR3 is CASSLFRTGETDTQYF. CDR3 sequence (DNA): TGTGCCAGCAGCTTGTTTAGGACAGGGGAGACAGATACGCAGTATTTT.

The V call is TRBV9, the J call TRBJ1-1; TRBD1 is a possible D gene (5 bases). V was shortened by 4 bases and J by 1 base, with 23 bases between the two germline ends. Germline CDR1 is SGDLS and CDR2 is YYNGEE. This CDR3 is built from 18 residues. The CDR3 here is CASSPSLMGQFENTEAFF. The DNA of the CDR3 is TGTGCCAGCAGCCCGAGCCTCATGGGGCAGTTCGAGAACACTGAAGCTTTCTTT. Supplemented by reference TRBV9 and TRBJ1-1, the full variable domain reads DSGVTQTPKHLITATGQRVTLRCSPRSGDLSVYWYQQSLDQGLQFLIQYYNGEERAKGNILERFSAQQFPDLHSELNLSSLELGDSALYFCASSPSLMGQFENTEAFFGQGTRLTVV.

The chain carries TRBV7-2 and TRBJ2-1; D is undetermined. Per the germline V gene, CDR1 is SGHTA and CDR2 is FQGNSA. The CDR3 totals 14 residues. V shed 3 bases and J shed 6 bases, with 12 bases lying between them. CDR3 in DNA: TGTGCCAGCAGCTTTGACTTCCTTAGCAATGAGCAGTTCTTC. It encodes CASSFDFLSNEQFF.